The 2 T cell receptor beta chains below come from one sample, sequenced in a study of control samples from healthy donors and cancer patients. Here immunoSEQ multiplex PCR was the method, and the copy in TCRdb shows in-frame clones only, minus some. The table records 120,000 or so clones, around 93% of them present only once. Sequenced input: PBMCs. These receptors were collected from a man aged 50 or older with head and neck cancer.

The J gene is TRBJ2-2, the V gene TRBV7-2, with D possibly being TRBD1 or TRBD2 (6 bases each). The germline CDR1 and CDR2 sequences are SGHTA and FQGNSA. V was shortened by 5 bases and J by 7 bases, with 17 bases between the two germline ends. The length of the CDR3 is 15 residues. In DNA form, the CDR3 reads TGTGCCAGCAGCCCTCGAGGAGGGGGTGACGGGGAGCTGTTTTTT. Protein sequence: CASSPRGGGDGELFF. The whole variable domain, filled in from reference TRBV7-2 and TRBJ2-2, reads GAGVSQSPSNKVTEKGKDVELRCDPISGHTALYWYRQSLGQGLEFLIYFQGNSAPDKSGLPSDRFSAERTGGSVSTLTIQRTQQEDSAVYLCASSPRGGGDGELFFGEGSRLTVL.

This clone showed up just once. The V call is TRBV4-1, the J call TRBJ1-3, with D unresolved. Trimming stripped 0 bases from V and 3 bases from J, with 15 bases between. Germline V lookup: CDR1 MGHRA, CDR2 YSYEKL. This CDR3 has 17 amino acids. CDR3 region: CASSQDLLGTIGNTIYF. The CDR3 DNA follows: TGCGCCAGCAGCCAAGATTTGCTGGGTACTATTGGAAACACCATATATTTT.